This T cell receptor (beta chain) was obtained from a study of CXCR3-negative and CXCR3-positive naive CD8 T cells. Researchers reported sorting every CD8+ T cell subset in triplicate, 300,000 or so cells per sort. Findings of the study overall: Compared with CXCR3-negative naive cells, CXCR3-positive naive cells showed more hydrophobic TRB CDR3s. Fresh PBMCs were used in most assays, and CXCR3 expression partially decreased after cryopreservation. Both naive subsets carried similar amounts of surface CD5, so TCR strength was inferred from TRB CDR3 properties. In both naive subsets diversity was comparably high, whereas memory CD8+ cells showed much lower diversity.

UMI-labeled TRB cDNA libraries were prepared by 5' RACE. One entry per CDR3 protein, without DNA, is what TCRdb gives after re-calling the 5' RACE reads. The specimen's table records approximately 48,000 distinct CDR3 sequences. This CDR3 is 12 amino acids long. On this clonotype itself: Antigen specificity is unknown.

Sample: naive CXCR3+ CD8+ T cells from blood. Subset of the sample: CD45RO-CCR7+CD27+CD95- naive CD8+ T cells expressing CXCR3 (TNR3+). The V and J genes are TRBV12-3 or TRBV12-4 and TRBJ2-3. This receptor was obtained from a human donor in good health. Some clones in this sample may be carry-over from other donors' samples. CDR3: CASSWTTDTQYF.